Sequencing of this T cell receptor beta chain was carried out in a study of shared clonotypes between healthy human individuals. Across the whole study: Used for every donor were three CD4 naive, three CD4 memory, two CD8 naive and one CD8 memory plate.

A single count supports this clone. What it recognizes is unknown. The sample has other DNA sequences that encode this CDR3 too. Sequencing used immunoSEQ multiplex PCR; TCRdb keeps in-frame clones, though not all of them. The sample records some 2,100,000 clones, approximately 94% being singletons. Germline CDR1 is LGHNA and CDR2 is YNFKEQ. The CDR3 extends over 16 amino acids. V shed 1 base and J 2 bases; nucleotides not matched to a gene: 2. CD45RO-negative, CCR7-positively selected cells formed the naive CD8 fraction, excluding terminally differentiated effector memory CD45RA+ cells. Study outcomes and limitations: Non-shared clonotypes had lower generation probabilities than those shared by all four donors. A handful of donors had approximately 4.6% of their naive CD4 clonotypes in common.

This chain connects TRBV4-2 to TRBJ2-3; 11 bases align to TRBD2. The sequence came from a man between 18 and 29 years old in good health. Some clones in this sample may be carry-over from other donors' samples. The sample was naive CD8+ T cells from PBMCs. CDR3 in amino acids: CASSQVLAGATDTQYF. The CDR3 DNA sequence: TGTGCCAGCAGCCAAGTACTAGCGGGGGCCACAGATACGCAGTATTTT.